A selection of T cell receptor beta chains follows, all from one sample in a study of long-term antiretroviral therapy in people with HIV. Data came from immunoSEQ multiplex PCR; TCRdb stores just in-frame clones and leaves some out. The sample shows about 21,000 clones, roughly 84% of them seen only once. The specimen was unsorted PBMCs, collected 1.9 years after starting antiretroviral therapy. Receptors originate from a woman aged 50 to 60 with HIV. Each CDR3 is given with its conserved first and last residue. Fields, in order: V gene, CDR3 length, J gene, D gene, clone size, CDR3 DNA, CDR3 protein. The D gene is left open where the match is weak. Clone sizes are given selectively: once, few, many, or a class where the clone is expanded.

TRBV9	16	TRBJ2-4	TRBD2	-	TGTGCCAGCAGCGGGACTAGCGGGGGGGCCAAAAACATTCAGTACTTC	CASSGTSGGAKNIQYF
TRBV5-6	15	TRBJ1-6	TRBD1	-	TGTGCCAGCAGCTCATGGGACAGGACTAATTCACCCCTCCACTTT	CASSSWDRTNSPLHF
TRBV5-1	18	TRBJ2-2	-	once	TGCGCCAGCAGCCTGGTCCTGGGGGGCCGCTTTATAACCGGGGAGCTGTTTTTT	CASSLVLGGRFITGELFF
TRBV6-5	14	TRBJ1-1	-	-	TGTGCCAGCAGTCCCAAAGGGATTAACACTGAAGCTTTCTTT	CASSPKGINTEAFF
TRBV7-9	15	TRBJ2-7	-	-	TGTGCCAGCAGCCAACTGGGCGGCCTTCCCTCCGAGCAGTACTTC	CASSQLGGLPSEQYF
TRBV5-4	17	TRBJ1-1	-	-	TGTGCCAGCAGCTTGCAAATTGGGACCGATTCAAGCGCTGAAGCTTTCTTT	CASSLQIGTDSSAEAFF
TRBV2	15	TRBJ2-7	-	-	TGTGCCAGCAGTGAAGTGGGGGGGCAGGGGCACGAGCAGTACTTC	CASSEVGGQGHEQYF
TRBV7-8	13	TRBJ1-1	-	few	TGTGCCAGCAGCTCACAGGGAAACACTGAAGCTTTCTTT	CASSSQGNTEAFF
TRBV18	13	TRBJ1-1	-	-	TGTGCCAGCTCTAGACAGCAGAACACTGAAGCTTTCTTT	CASSRQQNTEAFF
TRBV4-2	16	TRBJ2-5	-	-	TGTGCCAGCAGCCAAGGCCTGCAGGTTACCCAAGAGACCCAGTACTTC	CASSQGLQVTQETQYF
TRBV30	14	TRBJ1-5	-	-	TGTGCCTGGAGTCAGCGGCCCGGCAATCAGCCCCAGCATTTT	CAWSQRPGNQPQHF
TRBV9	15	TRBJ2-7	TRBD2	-	TGTGCCAGCAGCCTACTAGCGGGGGTCGCCTACGAGCAGTACTTC	CASSLLAGVAYEQYF
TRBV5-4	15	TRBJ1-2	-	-	TGTGCCAGCAGTGCCGGGACGGCCAAACTCTATGGCTACACCTTC	CASSAGTAKLYGYTF
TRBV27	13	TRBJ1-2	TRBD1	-	TGTGCCAGCAGTTACCGGGACAGGGCAGGCTACACCTTC	CASSYRDRAGYTF
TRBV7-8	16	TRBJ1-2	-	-	TGTGCCAGCAGCTTAATTCCCCGGGGAGGCAGCTATGGCTACACCTTC	CASSLIPRGGSYGYTF
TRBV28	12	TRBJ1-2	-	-	TGTGCCAGCAGCAAACAGGGATATGGCTACACCTTC	CASSKQGYGYTF
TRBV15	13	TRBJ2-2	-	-	TGTGCCACCAGCAGACTCACACGGGGGGAGCTGTTTTTT	CATSRLTRGELFF
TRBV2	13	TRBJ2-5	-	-	TGTGCCAGCAGTGAAAACCGCCAAGAGACCCAGTACTTC	CASSENRQETQYF
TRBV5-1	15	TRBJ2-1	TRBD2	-	TGCGCCAGCAGCTTACTAGCGGGGGGGCGAAATGAGCAGTTCTTC	CASSLLAGGRNEQFF
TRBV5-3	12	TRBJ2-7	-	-	TGTGCCAGCAGCTTGTATGATGACGAGCAGTACTTC	CASSLYDDEQYF
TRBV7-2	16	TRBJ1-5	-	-	TGTGCCAGCAGCCCACAGGGAGGAATCGGCAATCAGCCCCAGCATTTT	CASSPQGGIGNQPQHF
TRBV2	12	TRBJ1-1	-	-	TGTGCCAGCAGCCCAGAAACATTTGAAGCTTTCTTT	CASSPETFEAFF
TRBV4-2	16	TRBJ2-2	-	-	TGTGCCAGCAGCCTAGAGGACGGGGTGACCACCGGGGAGCTGTTTTTT	CASSLEDGVTTGELFF
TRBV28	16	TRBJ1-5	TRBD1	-	TGTGCCAGCAGTTTAGAGGGTGGAACAGGGGATCAGCCCCAGCATTTT	CASSLEGGTGDQPQHF
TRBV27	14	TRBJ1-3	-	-	TGTGCCAGCAGTCCCCGGGGGGCCCGAAACACCATATATTTT	CASSPRGARNTIYF
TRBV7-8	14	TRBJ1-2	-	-	TGTGCCAGCAGCTTTACACCTGCTAACTATGGCTACACCTTC	CASSFTPANYGYTF
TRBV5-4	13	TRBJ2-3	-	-	TGTGCCAGCAGGTACTCTAGCGCCGATACGCAGTATTTT	CASRYSSADTQYF
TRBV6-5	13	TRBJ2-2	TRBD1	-	TGTGCCACCTACAGGGGTAGAACCGGGGAGCTGTTTTTT	CATYRGRTGELFF
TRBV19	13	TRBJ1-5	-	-	TGTGCCAGCACCCAAATGGGGGGTCAGCCCCAGCATTTT	CASTQMGGQPQHF